This T cell receptor beta chain originates from a study of blood T cell repertoires in COVID-19. Overall study context: Samples representing acute and convalescent COVID-19 were sourced from the United States, Italy and Spain.

The ends lost 5 bases at V and 1 base at J; junction bases unmatched: 7. The CDR3 has 15 amino acids. Germline CDR1 SGHVS, CDR2 FNYEAQ. Data came from immunoSEQ multiplex PCR; TCRdb stores just in-frame clones and leaves some out. The sample has 150,000 to 200,000 clones, about three quarters seen once; the top ten hold 2.5% to 3%. Sample: peripheral blood. The TCR sequence derives from an elderly woman with active or convalescent COVID-19. This chain uses TRBV7-6 with TRBJ2-7; 8 bases align to TRBD1. The CDR3 DNA sequence: TGTGCCAGCAGCGTCTCCGGGACAGGTTCCTACGAGCAGTACTTC. Translation gives CASSVSGTGSYEQYF.